These 23 T cell receptor beta chains originate from one sample sequenced in a study of technical replicates of blood from several donors. Assay used: immunoSEQ multiplex PCR; TCRdb lists only in-frame clones, some missing. The repertoire consists of approximately 70,000 clones, with roughly 92% occurring once and the leading ten covering roughly 0.36%. The sequencing input was T cells isolated from PBMCs. The receptors derive from a human donor in good health.

CDR3 sequence (DNA): TGTGCTAGTGGTTTCCCTCGGGAGCTGGTGTACGAGCAGTACTTC. Protein sequence: CASGFPRELVYEQYF. The genes are TRBV12-5 and TRBJ2-7; tentative D call: TRBD2 (6 bases). This CDR3 is built from 15 residues. Germline V gives CDR1 LGHNT, CDR2 FRNRAP. Between the trimmed V and J ends, which lost 3 bases and 4 bases, there was a span of 16 bases.

The chain links TRBV29-1 to TRBJ2-7; D is undetermined. The ends were cut back, 2 bases at V and 3 bases at J, with 5 bases in the middle. The CDR3 runs to 11 residues. Germline assignment: CDR1 SQVTM and CDR2 ANQGSEA. The CDR3, as DNA: TGCAGCGTTGAATCCGGCTACGAGCAGTACTTC. This translates into CSVESGYEQYF.

This clone was counted a single time. The rearrangement joins TRBV6-6 to TRBJ1-5; tentatively, D is TRBD1 (5 bases). The CDR3 is 16 residues long. The ends were cut back, 6 bases at V and 6 bases at J, with 21 bases in the middle. Germline lookup yields CDR1 MNHNY and CDR2 SVGAGI (reference sequence). The CDR3 is CASSALERGSSQPQHF. The DNA for the CDR3 is TGTGCCAGCAGCGCCCTTGAAAGGGGCAGTTCTCAGCCCCAGCATTTT.

The chain has TRBV30 and TRBJ2-1, with D tentatively TRBD1 (6 bases). Trimming stripped 2 bases from V and 4 bases from J, with 12 bases between. Germline CDR1 GTSNPN, CDR2 SVGIG (reference sequence). The CDR3 consists of 14 residues. The CDR3 sequence: CAWSSGAHYNEQFF. The CDR3, as DNA: TGTGCCTGGAGTTCAGGGGCCCATTACAATGAGCAGTTCTTC.

The chain has TRBV2 and TRBJ2-2; 9 bases line up with TRBD2. The junction had 11 bases not matched to a gene; V was cut back by 1 base and J by 5 bases. Germline V gene sequence: CDR1 SNHLY, CDR2 FYNNEI. The CDR3 is 18 residues long. The CDR3 DNA follows: TGTGCCAGCAGTGAAGAAAAACGACTAGCGGTAATTACCGGGGAGCTGTTTTTT. It codes for CASSEEKRLAVITGELFF.

V gene TRBV5-6 combines with J gene TRBJ2-5; 7 bases are a match to TRBD2. V was clipped by 2 bases and J by 5 bases; unmatched bases: 3. The CDR3 is 13 residues long. Germline CDR1 and CDR2: SGHDT and YYEEEE. The CDR3: CASSFGGKETQYF. CDR3 bases: TGTGCCAGCAGCTTCGGGGGGAAGGAGACCCAGTACTTC.

The chain uses TRBV29-1 and TRBJ2-1; no clear D. CDR1 and CDR2 (germline): SQVTM, ANQGSEA. Trimming removed 4 bases from V and 6 bases from J, with 4 bases in between. This CDR3 contains 10 residues. The chain's CDR3 is CSVVSNEQFF. The DNA for the CDR3 is TGCAGCGTTGTCTCCAATGAGCAGTTCTTC.

The V and J genes are TRBV27 and TRBJ1-2; D remains ambiguous. Trimming pared 6 bases from V and 8 bases from J, leaving 19 bases between. The germline V gene encodes CDR1 MNHEY and CDR2 SMNVEV (reference sequence). The CDR3 totals 14 residues. The CDR3 protein is CASRPRVNAFGYTF. The DNA of the CDR3 is TGTGCCAGCAGACCCCGGGTCAACGCTTTCGGCTACACCTTC.

This chain connects TRBV5-4 to TRBJ2-6, with TRBD2 as a possible D gene (5 bases). The germline CDR1 and CDR2 sequences are SGHNT and YYREEE (reference sequence). This CDR3 is 15 amino acids long. V was cut by 4 bases and J by 0 bases, with 8 bases left in between. CDR3 in amino acids: CASSPRGSGANVLTF. Written as DNA, the CDR3 is TGTGCCAGCAGCCCACGGGGCTCTGGGGCCAACGTCCTGACTTTC.

The J gene is TRBJ2-5, the V gene TRBV7-9, with D possibly TRBD2 on 5 matching bases. This CDR3 is built from 15 residues. CDR1 is SEHNR, CDR2 FQNEAQ, per germline (reference sequence). Trimming removed 7 bases at V and 2 bases at J, with 17 bases between. CDR3: CASTPDGMFQETQYF. CDR3 in DNA: TGTGCCAGCACCCCGGACGGGATGTTTCAAGAGACCCAGTACTTC.

The chain uses TRBV11-2 and TRBJ2-1, with 13 bases fitting TRBD2. With 6 bases clipped from V and 8 bases from J, the junction kept 7 bases outside the gene matches. Germline loops: CDR1 SGHAT, CDR2 FQNNGV. The CDR3 totals 15 residues. In nucleotides, the CDR3 is TGTGCCAGCAGTAGGACTAGCGGGAGTGGGGATGAGCAGTTCTTC. Protein product: CASSRTSGSGDEQFF.

J is TRBJ2-7 and V is TRBV4-1; 11 bases align to TRBD2. From germline, CDR1 is MGHRA and CDR2 YSYEKL. V dropped 4 bases and J dropped 5; count of bases not matched to a gene: 4. The length of the CDR3 is 14 residues. CDR3 in amino acids: CASSPGLAVDEQYF. CDR3 nucleotide sequence: TGCGCCAGCAGCCCGGGACTAGCGGTGGACGAGCAGTACTTC.

The gene calls are TRBV29-1 and TRBJ1-5; possibly TRBD1 for D (6 bases). Trimming left V 0 bases short and J 4 bases short, with 10 bases between. The CDR3 has 14 residues. Germline V gene lookup returns CDR1 SQVTM and CDR2 ANQGSEA. The CDR3 sequence is CSVEDYRANQPQHF. The CDR3 DNA follows: TGCAGCGTTGAAGATTACAGGGCGAATCAGCCCCAGCATTTT.

The J gene is TRBJ2-1, the V gene TRBV2; TRBD2 is a possible D gene (5 bases). The V gene lost 6 bases and the J gene lost 6 bases, with 18 bases spanning the gap. The germline gives CDR1 SNHLY, CDR2 FYNNEI. This CDR3 has 15 amino acids. The CDR3: CASSPEALAFNEQFF. The CDR3 coding sequence is TGTGCCAGCAGCCCTGAAGCCCTAGCCTTCAATGAGCAGTTCTTC.

The chain couples TRBV11-2 to TRBJ1-1; weak D call: TRBD1 (5 bases). CDR1 and CDR2 from the germline V gene are SGHAT and FQNNGV. The V end was cut by 5 bases, the J end by 1 base, with 14 bases between. The CDR3 is made up of 15 amino acids. The CDR3 region is CASSPALRANTEAFF. CDR3 in DNA: TGTGCCAGCAGCCCCGCGCTCAGGGCGAACACTGAAGCTTTCTTT.

V is TRBV7-9 and J is TRBJ1-1, with D perhaps TRBD1 (5 bases). The V end lost 4 bases, the J end lost 2 bases, and 14 bases lay between the germline ends. The CDR3 contains 15 residues. Germline V gene data show CDR1 as SEHNR and CDR2 as FQNEAQ (reference sequence). CDR3 sequence (DNA): TGTGCCAGCAGCTCACCAACGGGGGTAAACACTGAAGCTTTCTTT. This codes for CASSSPTGVNTEAFF.

The genes are TRBV20-1 and TRBJ2-1; D not certain. Germline CDR1 reads DFQATT; CDR2 reads SNEGSKA (reference sequence). V lost 6 bases and J 5 bases, leaving 8 bases between the germline ends. The CDR3 runs to 11 residues. The CDR3 sequence: CSAYDNNEQFF. CDR3 coding DNA: TGCAGTGCCTATGACAACAATGAGCAGTTCTTC.

This sequence joins TRBV5-1 and TRBJ1-5; D is perhaps TRBD1 (5 bases). CDR1 and CDR2 (germline): SGHRS, YFSETQ. This CDR3 has 15 residues. Trimming removed 4 bases from V and 6 bases from J, with 17 bases in between. The CDR3 loop reads CASSRAGEPGQPQHF. The CDR3 DNA sequence: TGCGCCAGCAGCAGAGCGGGGGAGCCGGGTCAGCCCCAGCATTTT.

This clone appeared once. The rearrangement joins TRBV6-5 to TRBJ2-4, with D perhaps TRBD2 (5 bases). The CDR3 has 13 residues. V lost 5 bases and J 2 bases, leaving 7 bases between the germline ends. The germline CDR1 and CDR2 sequences are MNHEY and SVGAGI. DNA for the CDR3: TGTGCCAGCAGTCAGACTACCAAAAACATTCAGTACTTC. Its translation: CASSQTTKNIQYF.

The genes are TRBV7-2 and TRBJ1-2; D may be TRBD1 (6 bases). Trimming cost V 6 bases and J 8 bases, with 19 bases left between them. The germline V gene encodes CDR1 SGHTA and CDR2 FQGNSA. This CDR3 region has 14 residues. CDR3 in amino acids: CASSTPVGARGYTF. The CDR3 bases are TGTGCCAGCAGTACCCCGGTGGGGGCGAGGGGCTACACCTTC.

V gene TRBV14 combines with J gene TRBJ1-1; unclear D gene. Trimming removed 0 bases at V and 8 bases at J, with 10 bases between. Germline loops: CDR1 SGHDN, CDR2 FVKESK. This CDR3 spans 13 amino acids. In DNA form, the CDR3 reads TGTGCCAGCAGCCAAGATCATCGGTGGGAAGCTTTCTTT. Its translation: CASSQDHRWEAFF.

The rearrangement uses TRBV6-1 and TRBJ2-7; possibly TRBD2 for D (6 bases). V was cut by 7 bases and J by 4 bases, with 17 bases left in between. The germline gives CDR1 MNHNS, CDR2 SASEGT. The CDR3 consists of 14 residues. The DNA for the CDR3 is TGTGCCAGCATGGAGGAGGGAGGTCCATACGAGCAGTACTTC. The encoded protein is CASMEEGGPYEQYF.

The chain carries TRBV7-3 and TRBJ2-2; D gene ambiguous. Germline loops: CDR1 SGHTA, CDR2 FQGTGA. V gave up 5 bases and J gave up 3 bases, with 7 bases separating them. The CDR3 extends over 13 amino acids. The CDR3 here is CASSGRDTGELFF. In DNA form, the CDR3 reads TGTGCCAGCAGCGGCCGGGACACCGGGGAGCTGTTTTTT.